This T cell receptor beta chain appears in the sequencing data of a study of blood T cell repertoires in COVID-19. About the study: Samples of COVID-19 (acute and convalescent) were obtained from the United States, Italy and Spain. In each case, the material was cDNA or gDNA derived from T cells, B-cell-depleted T cells, or PBMCs.

How the authors handled the data: Reference gene primer amplification gave estimated nucleated cell counts. Here immunoSEQ multiplex PCR was the method, and the copy in TCRdb shows in-frame clones only, minus some. The V and J calls and clone size come from that table; D and trimming were worked out from the DNA. The profile covers 150,000 to 200,000 clones, with over 85% appearing a single time and 18% taken by the ten largest. Trimming removed 0 bases from V and 4 bases from J; junction bases left unmatched: 6. Germline V lookup: CDR1 SGHAT, CDR2 FQNNGV. This CDR3 is 17 amino acids long. V gene TRBV11-2 combines with J gene TRBJ2-2, with 9 bases that match TRBD2. The sample comprised peripheral blood. The receptor's source is a man between 60 and 75 years old with active or convalescent COVID-19. The CDR3 DNA reads TGTGCCAGCAGCTTAGATCGCGGCGGGAGGGGCACCGGGGAGCTGTTTTTT. It yields the protein CASSLDRGGRGTGELFF.